The sequence of this TCR beta chain was determined in a study of T cell responses to AZD1222 COVID-19 vaccine. Study findings and constraints: Two doses of AZD1222 preceded a rise in Spike-specific TCR breadth and depth.

Germline CDR1 is MNHNY and CDR2 is SVGAGI (reference sequence). This CDR3 region has 14 residues. Between the trimmed V and J ends, which lost 7 bases and 1 base, there was a span of 11 bases. Some clones are missing from TCRdb's copy, which holds only in-frame ones; the method was immunoSEQ multiplex PCR. The data show around 100,000 clones, about 94% seen once. In the case of this clone: Its antigen is currently unknown.

This specimen was peripheral blood, taken on day 0 of AZD1222 vaccination. The genes are TRBV6-6 and TRBJ1-5, with D unresolved. The source is an adult in good health. CDR3 DNA: TGTGCCAGCAACACCATCTCAAGCAATCAGCCCCAGCATTTT. It codes for CASNTISSNQPQHF.